This passage covers 15 T cell receptor beta chains from one sample sequenced in a study of T cell responses to AZD1222 COVID-19 vaccine. The method was immunoSEQ multiplex PCR; TCRdb's version includes in-frame clones alone and lacks a portion of them. The table has about 160,000 clones, 90% to 95% seen once. This specimen was peripheral blood, taken on day 0 of AZD1222 vaccination. The receptors originated from an adult in good health.

The chain carries TRBV4-1 and TRBJ1-6; D not certain. This CDR3 comprises 18 residues. Trimming removed 4 bases at V and 8 bases at J, with 24 bases between. The V gene's germline CDR1 is MGHRA and CDR2 YSYEKL. CDR3 region: CASSREPVAEFRDSPLHF. CDR3 bases: TGCGCCAGCAGCCGAGAACCCGTCGCGGAGTTCCGGGATTCACCCCTCCACTTT.

V usage is TRBV6-5 and J usage is TRBJ2-3; TRBD1 or TRBD2 may be the D gene (5 bases each). CDR3 length: 12 residues. Trimming pared 6 bases from V and 6 bases from J, leaving 10 bases between. Germline assignment: CDR1 MNHEY and CDR2 SVGAGI. CDR3 protein: CASRGEWDTQYF. The CDR3 DNA reads as TGTGCCAGCAGGGGGGAGTGGGATACGCAGTATTTT.

The rearrangement joins TRBV2 to TRBJ2-7; D is ambiguous. The V gene lost 2 bases and the J gene lost 7 bases, with 3 bases spanning the gap. CDR3 length: 10 amino acids. The germline CDR1 and CDR2 sequences are SNHLY and FYNNEI. The CDR3 nucleotides read TGTGCCAGCAGTGAATGGGAGCAGTACTTC. Encoded protein: CASSEWEQYF.

J is TRBJ2-5 and V is TRBV7-2, with TRBD2 matching 9 bases. Trimming at V came to 1 base and at J to 4 bases, leaving 10 bases not matched to a gene. The CDR3 has 17 residues. Per the germline V gene, CDR1 is SGHTA and CDR2 is FQGNSA. CDR3 region: CASSLVLGRGGRETQYF. CDR3 coding DNA: TGTGCCAGCAGCTTAGTGCTCGGGCGGGGGGGCCGAGAGACCCAGTACTTC.

The rearrangement links TRBV9 to TRBJ2-2, with D hard to call. CDR1 is SGDLS, CDR2 YYNGEE, per germline. The V end lost 2 bases, the J end lost 0 bases, and 14 bases lay between the germline ends. The CDR3 sequence is 17 residues long. CDR3 nucleotide sequence: TGTGCCAGCAGCGTGAGTCTCGCCCAAGCGAACACCGGGGAGCTGTTTTTT. Amino acid sequence: CASSVSLAQANTGELFF.

The CDR3 loop is CAWSIRGAYYGYTF. The CDR3 coding sequence is TGTGCCTGGAGTATAAGGGGGGCTTACTATGGCTACACCTTC. The chain combines TRBV30 with TRBJ1-2; D is perhaps TRBD1 (6 bases). Germline V gene sequence: CDR1 GTSNPN, CDR2 SVGIG (reference sequence). The CDR3 extends over 14 amino acids. V dropped 2 bases and J dropped 3 bases, with 13 bases sitting between them.

This sequence joins TRBV6-5 and TRBJ1-2; a possible D gene is TRBD1 (5 bases). The length of the CDR3 is 13 residues. The germline V gene encodes CDR1 MNHEY and CDR2 SVGAGI. The ends were cut back, 6 bases at V and 4 bases at J, with 12 bases in the middle. In nucleotides, the CDR3 is TGTGCCAGCAGATTCACCAGGGCCTATGGCTACACCTTC. This gives the protein CASRFTRAYGYTF.

The chain employs TRBV18 and TRBJ2-5; maybe TRBD2 (6 bases). The length of the CDR3 is 12 residues. Germline values: CDR1 KGHSH, CDR2 LQKENI. V was shortened by 3 bases and J by 4 bases, with 6 bases between the two germline ends. CDR3 region: CASSPGGETQYF. CDR3 DNA: TGTGCCAGCTCACCCGGGGGAGAGACCCAGTACTTC. The full variable domain, rest sourced from reference TRBV18 and TRBJ2-5, is NAGVMQNPRHLVRRRGQEARLRCSPMKGHSHVYWYRQLPEEGLKFMVYLQKENIIDESGMPKERFSAEFPKEGPSILRIQQVVRGDSAAYFCASSPGGETQYFGPGTRLLVL.

V usage is TRBV3-1 (or the pseudogene TRBV3-2) and J usage is TRBJ2-3, with a possible D match to TRBD2 (6 bases). The CDR3 runs to 14 residues. The germline V gene has CDR1 LGHDT and CDR2 YNNKEL (reference sequence). Trimming took 3 bases from V and 2 from J, leaving 9 bases between them. The CDR3, as DNA: TGTGCCAGCAGCCAGGGACTCATCACAGATACGCAGTATTTT. This codes for CASSQGLITDTQYF.

The CDR3 DNA reads as TGTGCCAGCAGTGAGAACAGCTATGGCTACACCTTC. Its translation is CASSENSYGYTF. The chain has TRBV2 and TRBJ1-2; D unresolved. This CDR3 has 12 amino acids. Per germline, CDR1 SNHLY and CDR2 FYNNEI. Trimming took off 3 bases at V and 4 bases at J, with 6 bases between the two ends.

This chain links TRBV18 with TRBJ2-2; D remains ambiguous. V shed 4 bases and J shed 9 bases, with 12 bases lying between them. CDR1 and CDR2 (germline): KGHSH, LQKENI. CDR3 length: 13 amino acids. CDR3 protein: CASSRLTPRELFF. CDR3 coding DNA: TGTGCCAGCTCACGTCTGACCCCCCGGGAGCTGTTTTTT.

This rearrangement joins TRBV19 to TRBJ1-3; D not certain. From germline, CDR1 is LNHDA and CDR2 SQIVND (reference sequence). The length of the CDR3 is 15 residues. The V gene lost 11 bases and the J gene lost 0 bases, with 17 bases spanning the gap. CDR3 amino acids: CASHRSASSGNTIYF. Here the CDR3 DNA reads TGTGCCTCCCACCGGTCGGCTAGCTCTGGAAACACCATATATTTT.

This chain joins TRBV6-1 and TRBJ1-5; D may be TRBD1 (5 bases). This CDR3 is 15 amino acids long. Deletions cut 3 bases from V and 0 bases from J, with 9 bases between. Germline values: CDR1 MNHNS, CDR2 SASEGT. CDR3 residues: CASSDNRNSNQPQHF. Here the CDR3 DNA reads TGTGCCAGCAGTGACAACAGGAATAGCAATCAGCCCCAGCATTTT.

Points on this clone: One end of the junction does not line up with germline, which may come from a read error. The CDR3 sequence is CSIDRGDTQYF. CDR3 nucleotides: TGCAGCATTGATAGAGGAGATACGCAGTATTTT. The J gene is TRBJ2-3, the V gene TRBV29-1, with D hard to call. The CDR3 spans 11 residues. The germline V gene has CDR1 SQVTM and CDR2 ANQGSEA.

The chain combines TRBV19 with TRBJ2-5, with D possibly matching TRBD1 (7 bases). Germline lookup yields CDR1 LNHDA and CDR2 SQIVND (reference sequence). V lost 6 bases and J 1 base, leaving 24 bases between the germline ends. The CDR3 has 18 amino acids. CDR3 amino acids: CASSGWGETGVIQETQYF. CDR3 bases: TGTGCCAGTAGCGGCTGGGGGGAAACAGGGGTAATCCAAGAGACCCAGTACTTC.